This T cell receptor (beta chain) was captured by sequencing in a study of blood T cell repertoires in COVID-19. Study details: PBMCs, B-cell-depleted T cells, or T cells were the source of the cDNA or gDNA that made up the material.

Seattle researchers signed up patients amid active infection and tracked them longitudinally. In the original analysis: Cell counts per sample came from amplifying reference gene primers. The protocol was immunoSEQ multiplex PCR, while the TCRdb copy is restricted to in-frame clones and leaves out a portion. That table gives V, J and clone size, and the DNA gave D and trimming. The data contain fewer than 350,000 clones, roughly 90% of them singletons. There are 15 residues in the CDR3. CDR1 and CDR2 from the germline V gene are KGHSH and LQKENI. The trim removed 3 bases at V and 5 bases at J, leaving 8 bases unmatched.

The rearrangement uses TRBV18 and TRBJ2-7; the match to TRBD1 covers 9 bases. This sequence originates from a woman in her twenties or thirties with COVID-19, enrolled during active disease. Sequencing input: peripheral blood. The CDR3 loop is CASSPTGGELDEQYF. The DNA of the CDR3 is TGTGCCAGCTCACCGACAGGGGGAGAGTTGGACGAGCAGTACTTC.